Sequencing of this T cell receptor (beta chain) was carried out in a study of CD8 T cells in ankylosing spondylitis. Germline loops: CDR1 SQVTM, CDR2 ANQGSEA. V was cut by 0 bases and J by 5 bases, with 14 bases left in between. CDR3 length: 15 amino acids. TCRdb processed the 5' RACE reads anew with MiXCR; each CDR3 protein has one entry. The sample carries a few hundred thousand distinct CDR3 sequences, about a sixth recorded once. This clonotype was seen many times. The receptor comes from a male donor with ankylosing spondylitis or in good health (not recorded which). Source material: blood, either unsorted or a sorted T cell fraction (not recorded which). The rearrangement links TRBV29-1 to TRBJ2-1; D tentatively fits TRBD1 or TRBD2 (5 bases each). CDR3 in amino acids: CSVEDLRDGHNEQFF. CDR3 sequence (DNA): TGCAGCGTTGAAGATCTTCGGGACGGTCACAATGAGCAGTTCTTC.